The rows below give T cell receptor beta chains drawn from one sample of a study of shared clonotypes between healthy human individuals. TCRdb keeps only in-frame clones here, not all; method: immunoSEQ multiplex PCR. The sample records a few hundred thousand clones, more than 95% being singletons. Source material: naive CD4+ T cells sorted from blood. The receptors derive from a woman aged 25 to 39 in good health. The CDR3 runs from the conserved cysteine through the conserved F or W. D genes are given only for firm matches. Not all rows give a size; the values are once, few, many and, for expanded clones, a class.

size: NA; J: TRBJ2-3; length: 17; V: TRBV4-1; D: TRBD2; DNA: TGCGCCAGCAGCTTAGAGGGCCCTAGCGGACTCACAGATACGCAGTATTTT; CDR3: CASSLEGPSGLTDTQYF
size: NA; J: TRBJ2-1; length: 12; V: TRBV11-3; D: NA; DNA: TGTGCCAGCAGCTTAGATCGGAATGAGCAGTTCTTC; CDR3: CASSLDRNEQFF
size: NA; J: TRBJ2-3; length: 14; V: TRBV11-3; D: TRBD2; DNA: TGTGCCAGCAGCCGATCTAGCGGCGAGGGCCCTGAGTATTTT; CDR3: CASSRSSGEGPEYF
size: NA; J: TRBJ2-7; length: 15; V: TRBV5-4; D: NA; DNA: TGTGCCAGCACCCTTTCTAGTTTGTCGGGCGGCGAGCAGTACTTC; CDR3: CASTLSSLSGGEQYF
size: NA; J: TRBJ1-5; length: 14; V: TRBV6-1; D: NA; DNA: TGTGCCAGCACCCGGGAATTAAGCAATCAGCCCCAGCATTTT; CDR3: CASTRELSNQPQHF
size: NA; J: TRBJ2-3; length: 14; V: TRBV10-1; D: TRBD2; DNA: TGCGCCAGCGGAGCGGGAGCGGGCACAGATACGCAGTATTTT; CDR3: CASGAGAGTDTQYF
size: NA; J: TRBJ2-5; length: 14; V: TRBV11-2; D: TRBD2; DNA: TGTGCCAGCAGCTATACTAGCGCCCAAGAGACCCAGTACTTC; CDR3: CASSYTSAQETQYF
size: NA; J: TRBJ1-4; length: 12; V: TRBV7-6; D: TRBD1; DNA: TGTGCCAGCAGCTTAGATCAGGGGGATCTGTTTTTT; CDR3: CASSLDQGDLFF
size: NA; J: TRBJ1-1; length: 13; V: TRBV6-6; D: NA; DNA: TGTGCCAGCAGTTACTCGGTAGGGACTGAAGCTTTCTTT; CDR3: CASSYSVGTEAFF
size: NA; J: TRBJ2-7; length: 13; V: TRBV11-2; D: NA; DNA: TGTGCCAGCAGCTTAGAACCACCTTGGAGACTGTACTTC; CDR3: CASSLEPPWRLYF
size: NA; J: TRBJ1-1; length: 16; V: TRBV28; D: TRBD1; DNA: TGTGCCAGCAGTTTAACCCCGGGACAGTTCAACACTGAAGCTTTCTTT; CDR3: CASSLTPGQFNTEAFF
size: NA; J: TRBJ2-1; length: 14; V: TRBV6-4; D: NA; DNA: TGTGCCAGCAGCGCCCTCAGACCTAACAATGAGCAGTTCTTC; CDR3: CASSALRPNNEQFF
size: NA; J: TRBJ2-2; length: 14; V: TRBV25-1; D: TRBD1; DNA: TGTGCCAGCAGTAAAACAGGGGGTGCCGGGGAGCTGTTTTTT; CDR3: CASSKTGGAGELFF
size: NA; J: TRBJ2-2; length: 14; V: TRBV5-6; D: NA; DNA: TGTGCCAGCAGACGAGGTCCGAACACCGGGGAGCTGTTTTTT; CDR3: CASRRGPNTGELFF
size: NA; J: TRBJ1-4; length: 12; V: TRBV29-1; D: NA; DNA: TGCAGCGTTGCTGGGAGGGATGAAAAACTGTTTTTT; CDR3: CSVAGRDEKLFF
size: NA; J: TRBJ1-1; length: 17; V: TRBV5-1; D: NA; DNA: TGCGCCAGCAGCTTGGCCCCAGGGGCCAACCTGAACACTGAAGCTTTCTTT; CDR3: CASSLAPGANLNTEAFF
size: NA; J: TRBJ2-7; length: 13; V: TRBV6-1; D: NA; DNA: TGTGCCAGCAGGCTAGGGGGGAGTTACGAGCAGTACTTC; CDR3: CASRLGGSYEQYF
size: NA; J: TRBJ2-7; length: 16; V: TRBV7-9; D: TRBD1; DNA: TGTGCCAGCAGCTTGTGGAGGGGACAGGCACCTTACGAGCAGTACTTC; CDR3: CASSLWRGQAPYEQYF
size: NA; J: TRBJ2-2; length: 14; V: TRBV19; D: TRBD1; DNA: TGTGCCAGCTCGGTGACAGGGGGCACCGGGGAGCTGTTTTTT; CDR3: CASSVTGGTGELFF
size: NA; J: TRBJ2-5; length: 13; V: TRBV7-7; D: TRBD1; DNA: TGTGCCAGCAGCCTGGGACAGCAAGAGACCCAGTACTTC; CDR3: CASSLGQQETQYF
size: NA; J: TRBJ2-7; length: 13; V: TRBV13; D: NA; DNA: TGTGCCAGCAGCTTAGTACGGGAAGGCGAGCAGTACTTC; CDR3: CASSLVREGEQYF
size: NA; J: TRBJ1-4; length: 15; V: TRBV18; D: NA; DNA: TGTGCCAGCTCACCTGGACAGACAATAAATGAAAAACTGTTTTTT; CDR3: CASSPGQTINEKLFF
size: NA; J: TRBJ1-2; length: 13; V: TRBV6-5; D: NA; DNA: TGTGCCAGCAGGGTCGACAAAGACTATGGCTACACCTTC; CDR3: CASRVDKDYGYTF
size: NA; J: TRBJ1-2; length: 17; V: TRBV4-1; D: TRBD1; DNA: TGCGCCAGCAGCCAAAGAGTGTGGGACAGGAGACGCCATGGCTACACCTTC; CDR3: CASSQRVWDRRRHGYTF
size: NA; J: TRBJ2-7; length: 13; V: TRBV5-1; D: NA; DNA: TGCGCCAGCAGCTTGGGGACTTTCTACGAGCAGTACTTC; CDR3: CASSLGTFYEQYF
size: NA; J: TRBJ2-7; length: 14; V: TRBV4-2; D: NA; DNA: TGTGCCAGCAGCCAAGGGGTTGTGACCTACGAGCAGTACTTC; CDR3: CASSQGVVTYEQYF
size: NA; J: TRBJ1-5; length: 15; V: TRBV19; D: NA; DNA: TGTGCCAGTAGGTCCCGGGAATATAGCAATCAGCCCCAGCATTTT; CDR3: CASRSREYSNQPQHF
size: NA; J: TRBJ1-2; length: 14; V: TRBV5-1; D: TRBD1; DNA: TGCGCCAGCAGCCTGGGACAGGGGATTTATGGCTACACCTTC; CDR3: CASSLGQGIYGYTF
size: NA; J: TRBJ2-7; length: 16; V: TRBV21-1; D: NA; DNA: TGTGCCAGCAGCATGAACCGGGACAGGAGATACTACGAGCAGTACTTC; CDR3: CASSMNRDRRYYEQYF
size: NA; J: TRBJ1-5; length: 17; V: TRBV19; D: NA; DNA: TGTGCCAGTAGTATAGTACCACAGTTTGATATGCATCAGCCCCAGCATTTT; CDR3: CASSIVPQFDMHQPQHF
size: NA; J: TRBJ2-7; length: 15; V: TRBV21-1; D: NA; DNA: TGTGCCAGCAGCCTACTAGCGGGAGAGAACTACGAGCAGTACTTC; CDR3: CASSLLAGENYEQYF
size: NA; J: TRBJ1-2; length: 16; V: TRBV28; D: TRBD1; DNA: TGTGCCAGCAGTTTAGGGACAGCCCCAGCTAACTATGGCTACACCTTC; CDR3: CASSLGTAPANYGYTF
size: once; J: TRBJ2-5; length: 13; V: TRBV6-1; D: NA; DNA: TGTGCCAGCAGTGAACCGCAGGGGGAGACCCAGTACTTC; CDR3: CASSEPQGETQYF
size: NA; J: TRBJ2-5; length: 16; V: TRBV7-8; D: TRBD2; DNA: TGTGCCAGCAGCTTAGTATTGTCTAGCGGGACCGAGACCCAGTACTTC; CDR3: CASSLVLSSGTETQYF
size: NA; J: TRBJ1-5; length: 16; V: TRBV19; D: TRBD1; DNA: TGTGCCAGTAGAACCGGGACAGGGGGTATTTATCAGCCCCAGCATTTT; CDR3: CASRTGTGGIYQPQHF
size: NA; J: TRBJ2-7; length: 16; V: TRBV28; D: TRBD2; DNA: TGTGCCAGCAGGGGGGGGACTAGCGGGAGACTCAACGAGCAGTACTTC; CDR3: CASRGGTSGRLNEQYF
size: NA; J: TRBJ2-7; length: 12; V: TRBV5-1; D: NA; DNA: TGCGCCAGCAGCTCGGACAACTACGAGCAGTACTTC; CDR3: CASSSDNYEQYF
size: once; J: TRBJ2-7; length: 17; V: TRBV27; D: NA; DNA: TGTGCCAGCAGTTTAGAGCCCCCGTGGGGACCAGCCTACGAGCAGTACTTC; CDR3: CASSLEPPWGPAYEQYF
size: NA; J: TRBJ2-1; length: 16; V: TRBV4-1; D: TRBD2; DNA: TGCGCCAGCAGCCGGAGCCTAGCGGGAGGGGTCAATGAGCAGTTCTTC; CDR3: CASSRSLAGGVNEQFF
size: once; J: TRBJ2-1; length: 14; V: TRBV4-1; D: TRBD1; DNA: TGCGCCAGCAGTTTTCTCCTCCGGGACAGGAGGCAGTTCTTC; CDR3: CASSFLLRDRRQFF
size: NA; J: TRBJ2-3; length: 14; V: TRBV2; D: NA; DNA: TGTGCCAGCAAAAGGTTGGGGCCCACAGATACGCAGTATTTT; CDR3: CASKRLGPTDTQYF
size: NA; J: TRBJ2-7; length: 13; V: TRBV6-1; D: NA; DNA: TGTGCCAGCAGTGAAACGGAAGGGTACGAGCAGTACTTC; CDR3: CASSETEGYEQYF
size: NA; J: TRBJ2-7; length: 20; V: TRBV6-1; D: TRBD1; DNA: TGTGCCAGCAGTGAATTGGAAGGCAGGGGGATTTTGGGGAGCTCCTACGAGCAGTACTTC; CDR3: CASSELEGRGILGSSYEQYF
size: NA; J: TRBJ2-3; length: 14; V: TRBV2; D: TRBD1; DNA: TGTGCCAGCAGGGGATGGACAGGGGCCGATACGCAGTATTTT; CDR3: CASRGWTGADTQYF
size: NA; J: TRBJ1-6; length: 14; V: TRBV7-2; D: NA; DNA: TGTGCCAGCAGCCGGGGACTGTCAAATTCACCCCTCCACTTT; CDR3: CASSRGLSNSPLHF
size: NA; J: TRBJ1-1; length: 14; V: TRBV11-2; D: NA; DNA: TGTGCCAGCAGGGTTCCGGGGGGGAACACTGAAGCTTTCTTT; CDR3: CASRVPGGNTEAFF
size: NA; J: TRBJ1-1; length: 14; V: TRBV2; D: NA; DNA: TGTGCCAGCAGTGAACACGGGCATCTACCTGAAGCTTTCTTT; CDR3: CASSEHGHLPEAFF
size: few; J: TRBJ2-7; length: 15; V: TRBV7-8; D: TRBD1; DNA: TGTGCCAGCAGCTTAGTGGGGACAGGGGCAGGGGAGCAGTACTTC; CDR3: CASSLVGTGAGEQYF
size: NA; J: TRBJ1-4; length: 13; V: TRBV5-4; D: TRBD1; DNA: TGTGCCAGCAGGGGACAGGATAATGAAAAACTGTTTTTT; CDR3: CASRGQDNEKLFF
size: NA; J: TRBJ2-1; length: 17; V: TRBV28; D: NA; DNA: TGTGCCAGCAGTTTATGGTGGACGGGGGGCGACTACAATGAGCAGTTCTTC; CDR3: CASSLWWTGGDYNEQFF
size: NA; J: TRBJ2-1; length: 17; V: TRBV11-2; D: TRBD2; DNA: TGTGCCAGCAGCTCGAACCCACTAGCGGGAGGTGATGATGAGCAGTTCTTC; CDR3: CASSSNPLAGGDDEQFF